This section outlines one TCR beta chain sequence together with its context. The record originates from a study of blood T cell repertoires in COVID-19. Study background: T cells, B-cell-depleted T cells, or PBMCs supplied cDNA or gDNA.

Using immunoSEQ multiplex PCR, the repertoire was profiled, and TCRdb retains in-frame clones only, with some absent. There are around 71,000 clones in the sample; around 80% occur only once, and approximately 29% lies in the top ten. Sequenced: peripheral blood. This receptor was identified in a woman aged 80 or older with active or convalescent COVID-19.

CDR3 region: CASSFTRATVYGYTF. The CDR3 bases are TGTGCCAGCAGTTTCACTAGGGCTACGGTCTATGGCTACACCTTC. The chain recombines TRBV28 with TRBJ1-2; D call uncertain. This CDR3 is 15 amino acids long. Germline CDR1 reads MDHEN; CDR2 reads SYDVKM. Trimming removed 3 bases at V and 4 bases at J, with 15 bases between.